This T cell receptor beta chain comes out of a study of CD4 T cells in relation to SARS-CoV-2 and coronaviruses. The repertoire was sequenced with immunoSEQ multiplex PCR; TCRdb's copy has only in-frame clones and lacks some. The sample holds around 24,000 clones, roughly 81% seen once. Before the COVID-19 pandemic, during about 2011-2019, CD4+ T cells were taken from unexposed donors. CD4+ T cells were isolated from the cells after around eleven days of culture. Germline assignment: CDR1 SGHTA and CDR2 FQGTGA. Deletions cut 5 bases from V and 3 bases from J, with 14 bases between. This CDR3 is 16 amino acids long. About this clone itself: What it binds is not known.

The chain joins TRBV7-3 to TRBJ2-6, with D perhaps matching TRBD2 (6 bases). The sample consisted of CD4+ T cells from PBMCs, cultured in vitro. The sequence derives from a human donor in good health. The CDR3 sequence: CASSRDGGVGANVLTF. The CDR3 DNA follows: TGTGCCAGCAGCCGCGATGGAGGGGTTGGGGCCAACGTCCTGACTTTC.